This T cell receptor beta chain was observed in a study of CD8+ T cells in alopecia areata. The CDR3 covers 14 residues. With 1 base clipped from V and 2 bases from J, the junction kept 1 base outside the gene matches. Per germline, CDR1 LGHNT and CDR2 FRNRAP. As for treatment: oral pan-JAK inhibitor, 5-10 mg twice daily. Extraction of RNA preceded its reverse transcription into cDNA, which served as the sequencing template. The protocol was immunoSEQ multiplex PCR, while the TCRdb copy is restricted to in-frame clones and leaves out a portion. The repertoire has around 100,000 clones, just over 85% of them found once; the top ten carry over 8.5%.

The rearrangement uses TRBV12-5 and TRBJ2-5, with TRBD1 matching 7 bases. This specimen was CD8+ T cells sorted from blood, taken around week 34, from a patient treated with tofacitinib. The receptor was derived from a human donor with alopecia areata. CDR3 amino acids: CASGLGGQQETQYF. CDR3 DNA sequence: TGTGCTAGTGGTTTGGGGGGACAGCAAGAGACCCAGTACTTC.